Presented here are 9 T cell receptor beta chains from one specimen sequenced in a study of cytomegalovirus exposure and HLA in healthy donors. Assay: immunoSEQ multiplex PCR; the TCRdb copy retains only in-frame clones and omits some. The sample has around 130,000 clones; roughly 86% are singletons. Sequencing was carried out using PBMCs. These receptors all stem from a young man in good health and CMV-seronegative.

V is TRBV5-6 and J is TRBJ1-1; 9 bases line up with TRBD1. V gave up 4 bases and J gave up 5 bases; unmatched junction bases: 9. The CDR3 spans 15 residues. CDR1 and CDR2 (germline): SGHDT, YYEEEE. CDR3: CASSPTYRGRTEAFF. The DNA of the CDR3 is TGTGCCAGCAGCCCAACCTACAGGGGGCGGACTGAAGCTTTCTTT. The full variable domain, in which reference TRBV5-6 and TRBJ1-1 provide the parts outside the CDR3, is DAGVTQSPTHLIKTRGQQVTLRCSPKSGHDTVSWYQQALGQGPQFIFQYYEEEERQRGNFPDRFSGHQFPNYSSELNVNALLLGDSALYLCASSPTYRGRTEAFFGQGTRLTVV.

The rearrangement uses TRBV4-1 and TRBJ1-1, with 10 bases fitting TRBD1. The V gene end was trimmed by 4 bases and the J gene end by 1 base; junction bases not matched to a gene: 3. The CDR3 has 15 residues. The V gene's germline CDR1 is MGHRA and CDR2 YSYEKL. The CDR3 region is CASSLWTGGNTEAFF. The CDR3 coding sequence is TGCGCCAGCAGCCTATGGACAGGGGGGAACACTGAAGCTTTCTTT.

The V gene is TRBV4-1, the J gene TRBJ2-7; D is uncertain. The germline V gene has CDR1 MGHRA and CDR2 YSYEKL. With 1 base removed from V and 3 bases from J, the gap between germline ends came to 7 bases. The CDR3 is 13 amino acids. Written as DNA, the CDR3 is TGCGCCAGCAGCCAAGTTAGCCACTACGAGCAGTACTTC. It yields the protein CASSQVSHYEQYF.

The rearrangement joins TRBV6-5 to TRBJ2-7; the D is unclear. Germline V gives CDR1 MNHEY, CDR2 SVGAGI. The CDR3 has 14 amino acids. Trimming took off 8 bases at V and 2 bases at J, with 16 bases between the two ends. CDR3 bases: TGTGCCAGCGCGGTGGATCAAGGCCCCTACGAGCAGTACTTC. It translates to CASAVDQGPYEQYF.

The V call is TRBV13, the J call TRBJ1-1; no clear D gene. CDR1 and CDR2 (germline): PRHDT, FYEKMQ (reference sequence). CDR3 size: 14 residues. V was clipped by 0 bases and J by 2 bases, with 7 bases between them. The chain's CDR3 is CASSLGSVNTEAFF. The CDR3 DNA is TGTGCCAGCAGCTTAGGTTCCGTTAACACTGAAGCTTTCTTT.

J is TRBJ1-4 and V is TRBV6-5, with 12 bases lining up with TRBD1. The V segment lost 2 bases and the J segment 2 bases; nucleotides outside the gene matches: 0. The CDR3 is 16 residues long. Germline V gene lookup returns CDR1 MNHEY and CDR2 SVGAGI. The CDR3 protein is CASSYGTGGTNEKLFF. DNA for the CDR3: TGTGCCAGCAGTTACGGGACAGGGGGCACTAATGAAAAACTGTTTTTT.

The chain couples TRBV7-9 to TRBJ1-4; 8 bases agree with TRBD1. With V trimmed by 5 bases and J by 12 bases, 5 bases remained unmatched. The CDR3 totals 12 residues. The germline gives CDR1 SEHNR, CDR2 FQNEAQ (reference sequence). The CDR3 loop is CASSLQGAELFF. CDR3 in DNA: TGTGCCAGCAGCCTTCAGGGGGCAGAACTGTTTTTT.

The CDR3 region is CASKSQGTLYNSPLHF. CDR3 DNA sequence: TGTGCCAGCAAAAGCCAGGGGACCCTATATAATTCACCCCTCCACTTT. The rearrangement links TRBV28 to TRBJ1-6; maybe TRBD1 (6 bases). Germline CDR1 MDHEN, CDR2 SYDVKM. V lost 7 bases and J 4 bases, leaving 17 bases between the germline ends. The CDR3 is made up of 16 amino acids.

The table lists this clone with a count of one. The J gene is TRBJ2-4, the V gene TRBV5-1, with a tentative D call TRBD2 (6 bases). Germline CDR1 reads SGHRS; CDR2 reads YFSETQ. V gave up 4 bases and J gave up 0 bases, with 20 bases separating them. The CDR3 loop spans 18 amino acids. The CDR3 region is CASSPADSGYLAKNIQYF. The CDR3 coding sequence is TGCGCCAGCAGCCCGGCTGACAGCGGGTACCTAGCCAAAAACATTCAGTACTTC.